The source of this T cell receptor (beta chain) is a study of blood T cell dynamics during melanoma immunotherapy. For the study at large: Standard first-line treatment here was pembrolizumab or nivolumab plus ipilimumab in metastatic melanoma. Findings and limits, study-wide: Clones driving repertoire changes may be melanoma-specific or general immune activation.

Regarding time point: week 3, after first cycle of checkpoint inhibitor. Prior systemic cancer therapy, immunosuppressant use and other active malignancies excluded patients. Between the trimmed V and J ends, which lost 3 bases and 5 bases, there was a span of 11 bases. Germline V lookup: CDR1 MNHNS, CDR2 SASEGT. The CDR3 extends over 14 amino acids. Each bulk PBMC sample had 300 to 400 ng DNA loaded. The assay was immunoSEQ multiplex PCR, and TCRdb's table has in-frame clones only and misses some. The repertoire consists of fewer than 30,000 clones, with approximately 83% occurring once and the leading ten covering about a tenth. Concerning this clone itself: Its antigen is as yet unknown.

The sequencing here drew on blood, taken from a patient treated with checkpoint blockade. This sequence was found in a human donor with melanoma. The gene calls are TRBV6-1 and TRBJ2-1; D ambiguous. The CDR3 region has the DNA TGTGCCAGCAGTGATGGGGTATGGGACAATGAGCAGTTCTTC. This encodes CASSDGVWDNEQFF.